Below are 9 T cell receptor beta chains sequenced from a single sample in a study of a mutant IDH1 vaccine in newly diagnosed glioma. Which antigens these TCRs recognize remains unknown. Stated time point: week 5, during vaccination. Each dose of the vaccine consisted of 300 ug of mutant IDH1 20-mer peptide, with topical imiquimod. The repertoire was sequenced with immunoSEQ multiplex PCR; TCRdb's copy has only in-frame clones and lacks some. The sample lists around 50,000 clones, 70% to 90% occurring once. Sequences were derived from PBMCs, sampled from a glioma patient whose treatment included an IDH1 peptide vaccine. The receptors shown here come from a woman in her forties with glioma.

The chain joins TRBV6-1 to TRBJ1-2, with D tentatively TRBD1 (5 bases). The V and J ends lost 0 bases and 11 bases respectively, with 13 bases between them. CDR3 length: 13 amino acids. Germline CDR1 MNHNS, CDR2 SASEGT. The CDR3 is CASSEAPLGPYTF. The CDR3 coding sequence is TGTGCCAGCAGTGAAGCGCCTCTGGGGCCATACACCTTC.

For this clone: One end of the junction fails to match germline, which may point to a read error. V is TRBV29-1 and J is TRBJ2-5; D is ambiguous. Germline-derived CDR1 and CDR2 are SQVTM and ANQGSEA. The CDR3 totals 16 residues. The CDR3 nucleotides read TGCAGCGCCCAACCCGGGCCCCAGCTCGGCCAACAGACCCAGTACTTC. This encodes CSAQPGPQLGQQTQYF.

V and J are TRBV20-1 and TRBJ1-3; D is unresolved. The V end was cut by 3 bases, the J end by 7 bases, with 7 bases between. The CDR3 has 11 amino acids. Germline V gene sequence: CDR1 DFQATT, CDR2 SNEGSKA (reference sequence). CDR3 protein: CSASHKNTIYF. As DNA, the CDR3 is TGCAGTGCTAGCCACAAGAACACCATATATTTT.

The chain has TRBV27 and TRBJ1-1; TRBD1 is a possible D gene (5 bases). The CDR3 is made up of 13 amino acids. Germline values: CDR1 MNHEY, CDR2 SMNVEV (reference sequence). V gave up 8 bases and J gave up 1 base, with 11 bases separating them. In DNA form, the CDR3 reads TGTGCCAGCGGAAAGGGGCGGAACACTGAAGCTTTCTTT. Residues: CASGKGRNTEAFF.

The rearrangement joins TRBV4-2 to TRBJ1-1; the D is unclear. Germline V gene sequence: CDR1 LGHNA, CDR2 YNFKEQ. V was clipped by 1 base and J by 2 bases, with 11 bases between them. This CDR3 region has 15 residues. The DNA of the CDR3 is TGTGCCAGCAGCCAAGGCACGAAGGCCAACACTGAAGCTTTCTTT. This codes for CASSQGTKANTEAFF.

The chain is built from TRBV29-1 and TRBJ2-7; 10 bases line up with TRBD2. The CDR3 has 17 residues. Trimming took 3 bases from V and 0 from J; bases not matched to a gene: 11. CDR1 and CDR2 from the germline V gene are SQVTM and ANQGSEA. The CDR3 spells CSVEIDGASGSSYEQYF. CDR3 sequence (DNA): TGCAGCGTTGAGATAGATGGTGCTAGCGGGAGCTCCTACGAGCAGTACTTC.

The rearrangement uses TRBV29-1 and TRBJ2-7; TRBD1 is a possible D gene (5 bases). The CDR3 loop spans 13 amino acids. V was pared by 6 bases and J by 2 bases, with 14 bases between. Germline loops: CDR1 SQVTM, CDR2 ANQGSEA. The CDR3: CSVTANPTYEQYF. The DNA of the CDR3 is TGCAGCGTGACAGCTAATCCTACCTACGAGCAGTACTTC.

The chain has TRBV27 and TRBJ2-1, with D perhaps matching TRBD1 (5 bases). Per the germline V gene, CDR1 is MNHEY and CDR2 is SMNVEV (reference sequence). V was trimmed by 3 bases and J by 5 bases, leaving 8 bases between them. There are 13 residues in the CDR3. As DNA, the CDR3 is TGTGCCAGCAGTTTCCCAGGGAACAATGAGCAGTTCTTC. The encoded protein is CASSFPGNNEQFF.

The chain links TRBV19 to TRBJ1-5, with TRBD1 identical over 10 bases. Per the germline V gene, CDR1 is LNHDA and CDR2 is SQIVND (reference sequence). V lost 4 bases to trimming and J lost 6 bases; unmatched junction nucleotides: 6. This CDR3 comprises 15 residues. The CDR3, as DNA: TGTGCCAGTAGTACGCCGGGACAGGGGTCTCAGCCCCAGCATTTT. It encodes CASSTPGQGSQPQHF.